What follows are 3 T cell receptor beta chains derived from one specimen sequenced in a study of pediatric ulcerative colitis. TCRdb's table, derived via immunoSEQ multiplex PCR, lists solely in-frame clones and lacks some. The repertoire has over 45,000 clones, around 79% of them found once; the top ten carry more than 3.5%. Rectal tissue came from one to two pinch biopsies taken at colonoscopy. The sample comprised gut tissue. The receptors derive from a girl aged 5-17 years with moderate ulcerative colitis.

This sequence joins TRBV27 and TRBJ2-4; TRBD1 or TRBD2 may be the D gene (6 bases each). Germline V gene sequence: CDR1 MNHEY, CDR2 SMNVEV (reference sequence). This CDR3 is built from 17 residues. Deletions cut 5 bases from V and 3 bases from J, with 20 bases between. Here the CDR3 DNA reads TGTGCCAGCAGTCAGAACGCCGGGGGCTACGACAAAAACATTCAGTACTTC. This sequence encodes CASSQNAGGYDKNIQYF.

This clone appeared once. CDR3 residues: CASSIEGIEAFF. The CDR3 coding sequence is TGTGCCAGCTCCATTGAGGGGATTGAAGCTTTCTTT. This chain uses TRBV7-9 with TRBJ1-1; D may be TRBD1 (5 bases). V was clipped by 8 bases and J by 7 bases, with 14 bases between them. This CDR3 spans 12 amino acids. Looked up from germline, CDR1 is SEHNR and CDR2 is FQNEAQ (reference sequence).

The V gene is TRBV5-4, the J gene TRBJ1-1, with D possibly TRBD1 on 5 matching bases. CDR1 and CDR2 from the germline V gene are SGHNT and YYREEE (reference sequence). The V gene lost 0 bases and the J gene lost 0 bases, with 9 bases spanning the gap. The CDR3 is 15 amino acids. CDR3 region: CASSLAGGMNTEAFF. DNA for the CDR3: TGTGCCAGCAGCTTGGCCGGGGGGATGAACACTGAAGCTTTCTTT.